Shown below are 32 T cell receptor beta chains from a single sample sequenced in a study of cytomegalovirus exposure and HLA in healthy donors. PCR amplification relied on 60 Vbeta primers (plus 13 Jbeta primers). Produced via immunoSEQ multiplex PCR; TCRdb's table is partial and in-frame only. In the table there are around 62,000 clones, roughly 78% of which are singletons. The sequenced sample was PBMCs. Every receptor here comes from a man aged 40-49 years in good health and CMV-seronegative.

This clone showed up just once. The junction differs from germline at one of its ends, possibly a read error. This chain uses TRBV7-9 with TRBJ1-2, with 8 positions matching TRBD1. Germline CDR1 reads SEHNR; CDR2 reads FQNEAQ (reference sequence). CDR3 length: 11 residues. CDR3 nucleotides: TGTGCCAGCAGCTTGGGACAGGATGAGGTCTTC. Translating it yields CASSLGQDEVF.

The CDR3 here is CASSSNSLGTGAGYTF. As DNA, the CDR3 is TGTGCCAGCAGCTCGAACTCCCTGGGGACAGGGGCTGGCTACACCTTC. This chain connects TRBV7-3 to TRBJ1-2; TRBD1 matches 10 bases. V trimming: 4 bases; J trimming: 7 bases; junction bases outside the gene matches: 12. Looked up from germline, CDR1 is SGHTA and CDR2 is FQGTGA. This CDR3 spans 16 amino acids.

This clone was detected only a few times. In nucleotides, the CDR3 is TGTGCCATCAGTGACCGGGACACCACCTACAATGAGCAGTTCTTC. Its protein is CAISDRDTTYNEQFF. This sequence joins TRBV10-3 and TRBJ2-1; possible D gene TRBD1, 6 bases. The V end lost 3 bases, the J end lost 2 bases, and 11 bases lay between the germline ends. The CDR3 has 15 amino acids. CDR1 and CDR2 (germline): ENHRY, SYGVKD.

This chain connects TRBV19 to TRBJ1-2; D possibly corresponds to TRBD1 (6 bases). V lost 1 base and J lost 7, with 10 bases in between. This CDR3 is built from 13 residues. The V gene's germline CDR1 is LNHDA and CDR2 SQIVND (reference sequence). CDR3 DNA: TGTGCCAGTAGTATAGGACAGGCCTCTGGCTACACCTTC. This encodes CASSIGQASGYTF.

The V gene is TRBV18, the J gene TRBJ2-5; D is perhaps TRBD2 (5 bases). V lost 7 bases and J 4 bases, leaving 13 bases between the germline ends. This CDR3 has 13 residues. Germline V lookup: CDR1 KGHSH, CDR2 LQKENI. As DNA, the CDR3 is TGTGCCAGCTTTCGAACTGAGGGAGAGACCCAGTACTTC. Protein sequence: CASFRTEGETQYF.

J is TRBJ2-4 and V is TRBV6-6; TRBD2 is a possible D gene (6 bases). The CDR3 is made up of 16 amino acids. V lost 5 bases, J lost 1 base, and 15 bases lay in between. The germline V gene encodes CDR1 MNHNY and CDR2 SVGAGI (reference sequence). The CDR3 loop is CASSPGEAEAKNIQYF. The CDR3 DNA reads TGTGCCAGCAGTCCCGGGGAGGCTGAGGCCAAAAACATTCAGTACTTC.

The genes are TRBV4-2 and TRBJ1-2; D gene ambiguous. Germline CDR1 is LGHNA and CDR2 is YNFKEQ. The CDR3 runs to 16 residues. Trimming removed 4 bases from V and 8 bases from J, with 23 bases in between. CDR3 DNA: TGTGCCAGCAGCCGTCCAACTCTCGGACGGACTTCAGGCTACACCTTC. It encodes CASSRPTLGRTSGYTF.

The chain has TRBV27 and TRBJ2-1, with 8 bases that match TRBD2. Germline V lookup: CDR1 MNHEY, CDR2 SMNVEV (reference sequence). The CDR3 is 15 amino acids. The junction had 7 bases not matched to a gene; V was cut back by 2 bases and J by 7 bases. The CDR3 loop is CASSLAGGAWNEQFF. The CDR3 DNA reads TGTGCCAGCAGTTTAGCGGGAGGAGCATGGAATGAGCAGTTCTTC.

This clone was counted between two and nine times. The gene calls are TRBV2 and TRBJ1-6; 7 nucleotides line up with TRBD1. The V gene's germline CDR1 is SNHLY and CDR2 FYNNEI. This CDR3 contains 13 residues. V lost 7 bases to trimming and J lost 9 bases; unmatched junction nucleotides: 6. CDR3 bases: TGTGCCAGCACTACCGACAGGGCTTCACCCCTCCACTTT. Translating it yields CASTTDRASPLHF.

The CDR3 sequence: CASRLDSNWEAFF. CDR3 coding DNA: TGTGCCAGCAGACTTGACAGCAATTGGGAAGCTTTCTTT. The chain employs TRBV6-5 and TRBJ1-1; weak D call: TRBD1 (5 bases). Germline lookup yields CDR1 MNHEY and CDR2 SVGAGI. The V and J ends lost 6 bases and 8 bases respectively, with 16 bases between them. The CDR3 loop spans 13 amino acids.

J is TRBJ2-3 and V is TRBV5-1; 11 nucleotides align to TRBD2. The CDR3 sequence is 15 residues long. Trimming removed 6 bases from V and 4 bases from J; junction bases left unmatched: 7. Germline V lookup: CDR1 SGHRS, CDR2 YFSETQ. The CDR3 DNA reads TGCGCCAGCAACCGACTAGCGGGGACACCAGATACGCAGTATTTT. This translates into CASNRLAGTPDTQYF.

The V call is TRBV6-1, the J call TRBJ1-2; possible D gene TRBD1, 5 bases. The V gene lost 8 bases and the J gene lost 4 bases, with 14 bases spanning the gap. Germline CDR1 is MNHNS and CDR2 is SASEGT. This CDR3 region has 13 residues. As DNA, the CDR3 is TGTGCCAGCTCGACAGTTACTATCTATGGCTACACCTTC. Its protein is CASSTVTIYGYTF.

The V call is TRBV19, the J call TRBJ1-5; D remains unclear. Trimming shortened V by 11 bases and J by 1 base, and 12 bases separated the two germline ends. The CDR3 length is 13 residues. Germline CDR1 is LNHDA and CDR2 is SQIVND (reference sequence). The CDR3 loop reads CASGGLSNQPQHF. The CDR3 DNA reads as TGTGCCTCTGGAGGCTTGAGCAATCAGCCCCAGCATTTT.

V and J are TRBV19 and TRBJ2-1; 10 bases map to TRBD2. J was trimmed by 9 bases and V by 4 bases; bases with no gene match: 9. The CDR3 sequence is 15 residues long. Germline lookup yields CDR1 LNHDA and CDR2 SQIVND (reference sequence). CDR3: CASSNKAGGRPEQFF. The CDR3 coding sequence is TGTGCCAGTAGTAACAAAGCGGGAGGGCGACCTGAGCAGTTCTTC.

The genes are TRBV28 and TRBJ2-5; 7 bases agree with TRBD2. The J call may not be correct, given that the DNA end is closer to TRBJ2-7. The CDR3 has 15 residues. Germline V gives CDR1 MDHEN, CDR2 SYDVKM. As DNA, the CDR3 is TGTGCCAGCAGTTCCGGCTGGCGGGGGACGGACGAGCAGTACTTC. Amino acid sequence: CASSSGWRGTDEQYF.

The chain carries TRBV28 and TRBJ2-7; 12 bases fit TRBD2. Trimming at V came to 3 bases and at J to 0 bases, leaving 9 bases not matched to a gene. The germline V gene has CDR1 MDHEN and CDR2 SYDVKM. This CDR3 comprises 18 residues. CDR3 in amino acids: CASSFASGRALDSYEQYF. The CDR3 region has the DNA TGTGCCAGCAGTTTCGCTAGCGGGAGGGCCTTGGACTCCTACGAGCAGTACTTC.

The V gene is TRBV29-1, the J gene TRBJ2-5; possible D gene TRBD2, 5 bases. Germline V gene data show CDR1 as SQVTM and CDR2 as ANQGSEA. Deletions cut 6 bases from V and 0 bases from J, with 8 bases between. The CDR3 covers 12 residues. As DNA, the CDR3 is TGCAGCGTGCGGAGGAACCAAGAGACCCAGTACTTC. Translating gives CSVRRNQETQYF.

This clone was counted once. This chain connects TRBV2 to TRBJ2-1; D is ambiguous. Germline V gives CDR1 SNHLY, CDR2 FYNNEI. V gave up 0 bases and J gave up 4 bases, with 7 bases separating them. CDR3 length: 14 amino acids. The CDR3 sequence is CASSEARGYNEQFF. CDR3 nucleotides: TGTGCCAGCAGTGAAGCGCGAGGATACAATGAGCAGTTCTTC.

The genes are TRBV15 and TRBJ1-2; D is unresolved. V was pared by 0 bases and J by 7 bases, with 12 bases between. The CDR3 length is 14 residues. Germline V gene lookup returns CDR1 LNHNV and CDR2 YYDKDF (reference sequence). The CDR3 DNA follows: TGTGCCACCAGCAGAGATCGGGGAGGACTTGGCTACACCTTC. Its protein product is CATSRDRGGLGYTF.

The chain has TRBV27 and TRBJ1-6; tentative D call: TRBD1 (5 bases). CDR1 is MNHEY and CDR2 is SMNVEV in the germline V gene (reference sequence). There are 17 residues in the CDR3. Trimming cost V 2 bases and J 7 bases, with 18 bases left between them. In DNA form, the CDR3 reads TGTGCCAGCAGTTTACGGGAGGTCCGGGGACTAAATTCACCCCTCCACTTT. Translating gives CASSLREVRGLNSPLHF.

The CDR3 is CASSPSGGDTQYF. The CDR3 nucleotides are TGTGCCAGCAGCCCTAGCGGGGGGGATACGCAGTATTTT. The genes are TRBV7-2 and TRBJ2-3, with 11 bases aligning to TRBD2. J gave up 6 bases and V 5 bases, and 1 base lay outside the gene matches. The CDR3 covers 13 residues. The germline gives CDR1 SGHTA, CDR2 FQGNSA.

The genes are TRBV11-2 and TRBJ2-5; 7 nucleotides match TRBD1. V was clipped by 6 bases and J by 1 base; unmatched bases: 8. Germline CDR1 reads SGHAT; CDR2 reads FQNNGV. The CDR3 is 15 amino acids. The CDR3 loop is CASSYTGTAQETQYF. CDR3 nucleotide sequence: TGTGCCAGCAGTTACACCGGGACAGCCCAAGAGACCCAGTACTTC.

The V gene is TRBV10-3, the J gene TRBJ1-5; D remains unclear. V lost 3 bases and J lost 7, with 13 bases in between. The germline CDR1 and CDR2 sequences are ENHRY and SYGVKD. The CDR3 runs to 14 residues. The CDR3 here is CAISEFKGGQPQHF. CDR3 in DNA: TGTGCCATCAGTGAATTTAAGGGAGGGCAGCCCCAGCATTTT.

The chain has TRBV7-6 and TRBJ2-2, with no clear D. V was trimmed by 5 bases and J by 5 bases, leaving 9 bases between them. There are 13 residues in the CDR3. Germline-derived CDR1 and CDR2 are SGHVS and FNYEAQ. The CDR3 is CASSPSRTGELFF. CDR3 nucleotides: TGTGCCAGCAGCCCGAGTAGAACCGGGGAGCTGTTTTTT.

This chain joins TRBV29-1 and TRBJ2-1, with D maybe TRBD2 (5 bases). Germline CDR1 and CDR2: SQVTM and ANQGSEA. V was pared by 6 bases and J by 0 bases, with 12 bases between. The CDR3 has 14 residues. DNA of the CDR3: TGCAGCGTCGTGACGGGGAGCTCCTACAATGAGCAGTTCTTC. Residues: CSVVTGSSYNEQFF.

The gene calls are TRBV18 and TRBJ1-2; 9 nucleotides match TRBD1. The CDR3 runs 14 residues. The trim removed 4 bases at V and 5 bases at J, leaving 5 bases unmatched. From germline, CDR1 is KGHSH and CDR2 LQKENI. The CDR3 here is CASSLEQGAYGYTF. CDR3 nucleotides: TGTGCCAGCTCACTAGAACAGGGGGCGTATGGCTACACCTTC. Supplemented by reference TRBV18 and TRBJ1-2, the full variable domain reads NAGVMQNPRHLVRRRGQEARLRCSPMKGHSHVYWYRQLPEEGLKFMVYLQKENIIDESGMPKERFSAEFPKEGPSILRIQQVVRGDSAAYFCASSLEQGAYGYTFGSGTRLTVV.

The chain joins TRBV6-5 to TRBJ1-4; no clear D. The CDR3 length is 13 residues. Germline CDR1 reads MNHEY; CDR2 reads SVGAGI. Trimming pared 2 bases from V and 7 bases from J, leaving 8 bases between. The CDR3 DNA reads as TGTGCCAGCAGTTACGAGGGTGGTGAAAAACTGTTTTTT. Its protein is CASSYEGGEKLFF.

This sequence joins TRBV28 and TRBJ2-3; TRBD2 agrees at 8 bases. Losses at the gene ends were 1 base for V and 4 bases for J; bases not matched to a gene: 7. This CDR3 comprises 16 residues. Germline CDR1 is MDHEN and CDR2 is SYDVKM. The DNA of the CDR3 is TGTGCCAGCAGTTTATTAGGACTAGCAGGGCCAGATACGCAGTATTTT. Amino acids: CASSLLGLAGPDTQYF.

The chain joins TRBV5-1 to TRBJ2-3; the D gene is possibly TRBD2 (5 bases). This CDR3 contains 13 residues. V was clipped by 4 bases and J by 4 bases, with 10 bases between them. From germline, CDR1 is SGHRS and CDR2 YFSETQ. The CDR3 sequence is CASSELAPDTQYF. In nucleotides, the CDR3 is TGCGCCAGCAGCGAGCTAGCACCAGATACGCAGTATTTT.

V gene TRBV30 combines with J gene TRBJ2-2, with D perhaps TRBD2 (6 bases). V lost 5 bases to trimming and J lost 5 bases, with 24 bases between them. This CDR3 is 17 amino acids long. Germline values: CDR1 GTSNPN, CDR2 SVGIG (reference sequence). The CDR3 protein is CAWRFGLGSGETGELFF. In nucleotides, the CDR3 is TGTGCCTGGCGGTTTGGATTGGGTTCGGGGGAAACCGGGGAGCTGTTTTTT.

The rearrangement links TRBV7-9 to TRBJ2-1; 7 nucleotides agree with TRBD2. Germline CDR1 is SEHNR and CDR2 is FQNEAQ (reference sequence). Trimming cost V 4 bases and J 4 bases; bases outside gene matches: 13. This CDR3 contains 17 residues. In DNA form, the CDR3 reads TGTGCCAGCAGCTCGGGCGGAGGGGCGGGAGTGTACAATGAGCAGTTCTTC. Amino acid sequence: CASSSGGGAGVYNEQFF.

The rearrangement uses TRBV7-8 and TRBJ2-7; 9 bases match TRBD2. Trimming took 3 bases from V and 0 from J; bases not matched to a gene: 3. This CDR3 spans 15 amino acids. The germline CDR1 and CDR2 sequences are SGHVS and FQNEAQ. The DNA for the CDR3 is TGTGCCAGCAGCTTGGTAGCGGGGGTCTCCTACGAGCAGTACTTC. Protein sequence: CASSLVAGVSYEQYF.